The 16 T cell receptor beta chains below come from one sample, sequenced in a study of shared clonotypes between healthy human individuals. Terminally differentiated effector memory CD45RA+ cells were left out of the naive CD8 fraction, which was CD45RO-negative and positively selected for CCR7. This table comes from immunoSEQ multiplex PCR, and its TCRdb copy is limited to in-frame clones, with some not included. The data hold about 2 million clones, with approximately 94% observed a single time. The source material was naive CD8+ T cells sorted from blood. All receptors come from a man aged 18-30 years in good health.

This clone has just one count. The J gene is TRBJ2-5, the V gene TRBV5-4; 10 bases align to TRBD2. From germline, CDR1 is SGHNT and CDR2 YYREEE (reference sequence). The CDR3 covers 15 residues. V lost 4 bases to trimming and J lost 2 bases; unmatched junction nucleotides: 5. The DNA of the CDR3 is TGTGCCAGCAGCCGCGGACTAGCGGAGCAAGAGACCCAGTACTTC. Translation: CASSRGLAEQETQYF. Variable domain in full (rest from reference TRBV5-4 and TRBJ2-5): ETGVTQSPTHLIKTRGQQVTLRCSSQSGHNTVSWYQQALGQGPQFIFQYYREEENGRGNFPPRFSGLQFPNYSSELNVNALELDDSALYLCASSRGLAEQETQYFGPGTRLLVL.

This clone has just one count. This chain links TRBV7-9 with TRBJ2-7; TRBD1 matches 8 bases. The CDR3 is 15 amino acids. Germline V lookup: CDR1 SEHNR, CDR2 FQNEAQ (reference sequence). With 5 bases clipped from V and 2 bases from J, the junction kept 8 bases outside the gene matches. In DNA form, the CDR3 reads TGTGCCAGCAGCAATCCGGGACAGGTTCCCTACGAGCAGTACTTC. Translation: CASSNPGQVPYEQYF. Full variable domain (remainder filled in from reference TRBV7-9 and TRBJ2-7): DTGVSQNPRHKITKRGQNVTFRCDPISEHNRLYWYRQTLGQGPEFLTYFQNEAQLEKSRLLSDRFSAERPKGSFSTLEIQRTEQGDSAMYLCASSNPGQVPYEQYFGPGTRLTVT.

As concerns this clone: This sample includes further DNA sequences coding for the same CDR3. The chain joins TRBV4-1 to TRBJ2-1; unclear D gene. The ends were cut back, 0 bases at V and 6 bases at J, with 3 bases in the middle. Germline loops: CDR1 MGHRA, CDR2 YSYEKL. This CDR3 comprises 12 residues. Written as DNA, the CDR3 is TGCGCCAGCAGCCAAGAGGGCAATGAGCAGTTCTTC. This translates into CASSQEGNEQFF.

Points on this clone: The same CDR3 is also encoded by other DNA sequences in this sample. This rearrangement joins TRBV4-1 to TRBJ2-2; 10 nucleotides align to TRBD2. This CDR3 comprises 16 residues. J gave up 3 bases and V 5 bases, and 6 bases lay outside the gene matches. CDR1 is MGHRA and CDR2 is YSYEKL in the germline V gene. Written as DNA, the CDR3 is TGCGCCAGCAGCTCAAGACTAGCGGGCGACACCGGGGAGCTGTTTTTT. Translating it yields CASSSRLAGDTGELFF.

This clone was recorded only once. This chain joins TRBV5-1 and TRBJ2-5; 14 nucleotides agree with TRBD2. V lost 3 bases, J lost 5 bases, and 9 bases stayed unmatched. This CDR3 is built from 17 residues. Germline V gives CDR1 SGHRS, CDR2 YFSETQ. CDR3 region: CASSWRGLAGVQETQYF. The CDR3 DNA sequence: TGCGCCAGCAGCTGGAGGGGACTAGCGGGAGTTCAGGAGACCCAGTACTTC.

The chain uses TRBV27 and TRBJ1-4; D gene uncertain. The CDR3 covers 15 residues. Per the germline V gene, CDR1 is MNHEY and CDR2 is SMNVEV (reference sequence). With 1 base removed from V and 4 bases from J, the gap between germline ends came to 10 bases. CDR3 loop: CASSLWPGINEKLFF. Written as DNA, the CDR3 is TGTGCCAGCAGTTTATGGCCGGGGATTAATGAAAAACTGTTTTTT.

The V and J genes are TRBV14 and TRBJ2-7; perhaps TRBD2 as D (5 bases). The germline V gene has CDR1 SGHDN and CDR2 FVKESK. V shed 2 bases and J shed 5 bases, with 16 bases lying between them. The CDR3 sequence is 15 residues long. CDR3 sequence (DNA): TGTGCCAGCAGCCAAAGCGGCGCAGTAGGCGACGAGCAGTACTTC. Its protein product is CASSQSGAVGDEQYF.

Concerning this clone: The identical CDR3 is also encoded by other nucleotide sequences in the sample. The gene calls are TRBV7-9 and TRBJ2-7, with D hard to call. CDR1 and CDR2 (germline): SEHNR, FQNEAQ (reference sequence). The CDR3 is 12 residues long. Trimming shortened V by 5 bases and J by 4 bases, and 9 bases separated the two germline ends. CDR3: CASSVGPYEQYF. In DNA form, the CDR3 reads TGTGCCAGCAGCGTGGGCCCTTACGAGCAGTACTTC.

J is TRBJ1-5 and V is TRBV11-3; D gene uncertain. The germline V and J ends were trimmed by 2 bases and 4 bases, with 9 bases remaining between them. The germline gives CDR1 SGHNT, CDR2 YENEEA. This CDR3 has 14 residues. CDR3 sequence (DNA): TGTGCCAGCAGCTTAAATAAGAGTAATCAGCCCCAGCATTTT. Its translation is CASSLNKSNQPQHF.

This rearrangement joins TRBV4-3 to TRBJ2-2; a possible D gene is TRBD2 (6 bases). V was pared by 0 bases and J by 3 bases, with 14 bases between. CDR1 is LGHNA, CDR2 YSLEER, per germline. The CDR3 is 17 residues long. In DNA form, the CDR3 reads TGCGCCAGCAGCCAAGAGGTATCTAGCGAATACACCGGGGAGCTGTTTTTT. This codes for CASSQEVSSEYTGELFF.

In the case of this clone: Other DNA sequences in the sample encode the same CDR3. V usage is TRBV12-5 and J usage is TRBJ2-7; tentatively, D is TRBD2 (5 bases). The CDR3 length is 12 residues. The V gene lost 5 bases and the J gene lost 2 bases, with 7 bases spanning the gap. The germline V gene encodes CDR1 LGHNT and CDR2 FRNRAP. In DNA, the CDR3 is TGTGCTAGTGGTCCGGGGACCTACGAGCAGTACTTC. It yields the protein CASGPGTYEQYF.

Remarks on this clone: Other DNA sequences from this sample encode an identical CDR3 as well. The chain couples TRBV30 to TRBJ2-5; D is undetermined. The germline V and J ends were trimmed by 0 bases and 5 bases, with 4 bases remaining between them. Germline CDR1 is GTSNPN and CDR2 is SVGIG (reference sequence). The CDR3 sequence is 11 residues long. For the CDR3, the DNA is TGTGCCTGGAGTGTAGCCGAGACCCAGTACTTC. Protein product: CAWSVAETQYF.

This chain links TRBV5-6 with TRBJ2-7, with D perhaps TRBD1 (7 bases). Germline CDR1 SGHDT, CDR2 YYEEEE. CDR3 size: 17 residues. The ends were cut back, 3 bases at V and 2 bases at J, with 21 bases in the middle. In DNA form, the CDR3 reads TGTGCCAGCAGCTCCGACCACGGACAGGAGGGGCCCTACGAGCAGTACTTC. Amino acid sequence: CASSSDHGQEGPYEQYF.

V and J are TRBV25-1 and TRBJ2-2; TRBD2 might be the D (5 bases). CDR1 and CDR2 (germline): MGHDK, SYGVNS. The CDR3 has 15 amino acids. V dropped 8 bases and J dropped 0 bases, with 13 bases sitting between them. The CDR3 region has the DNA TGTGCCAGCGCGCAGCTCGGGACGAACACCGGGGAGCTGTTTTTT. Translation: CASAQLGTNTGELFF. The variable domain in full, with the rest retrieved from reference TRBV25-1 and TRBJ2-2, is EADIYQTPRYLVIGTGKKITLECSQTMGHDKMYWYQQDPGMELHLIHYSYGVNSTEKGDLSSESTVSRIRTEHFPLTLESARPSHTSQYLCASAQLGTNTGELFFGEGSRLTVL.

The J gene is TRBJ1-2, the V gene TRBV2, with 11 bases lining up with TRBD1. Germline V gene data show CDR1 as SNHLY and CDR2 as FYNNEI. CDR3 length equals 14 residues. V was pared by 5 bases and J by 4 bases, with 3 bases of the junction left unmatched. The CDR3 sequence: CASSPGTGGYGYTF. The CDR3 coding sequence is TGTGCCAGCAGTCCCGGGACAGGGGGCTATGGCTACACCTTC.

The rearrangement joins TRBV29-1 to TRBJ2-3; D is uncertain. From germline, CDR1 is SQVTM and CDR2 ANQGSEA. The V end was cut by 0 bases, the J end by 6 bases, with 16 bases between. The length of the CDR3 is 15 residues. CDR3 coding DNA: TGCAGCGTTGAAGATCCCCCCCCGGATTTGGATACGCAGTATTTT. It specifies CSVEDPPPDLDTQYF.